Following are 14 T cell receptor beta chains from one sample sequenced in a study of shared clonotypes between healthy human individuals. The repertoire was sequenced with immunoSEQ multiplex PCR; TCRdb's copy has only in-frame clones and lacks some. This sample has some 2,000,000 clones, with 90% to 96% found just once. Source material: naive CD4+ T cells sorted from blood. Subset meaning: CD45RA+ positively selected. The receptor source for this set is a man aged 18 to 35 in good health.

About this clone: This sample includes further DNA sequences coding for the same CDR3. The gene calls are TRBV11-2 and TRBJ2-1; D call uncertain. Germline V gene data show CDR1 as SGHAT and CDR2 as FQNNGV. CDR3 length equals 10 residues. V was trimmed by 1 base and J by 9 bases, leaving 1 base between them. CDR3 in DNA: TGTGCCAGCAGCTTAGTTGAGCAGTTCTTC. Amino acids: CASSLVEQFF.

This chain connects TRBV7-2 to TRBJ2-7, with a tentative D call TRBD2 (5 bases). V was pared by 5 bases and J by 2 bases, with 16 bases between. The CDR3 totals 15 residues. CDR1 is SGHTA and CDR2 is FQGNSA in the germline V gene. The DNA for the CDR3 is TGTGCCAGCAGCCAGGACTCCCCGGCCCCCTACGAGCAGTACTTC. This gives the protein CASSQDSPAPYEQYF.

The rearrangement links TRBV29-1 to TRBJ1-1; no firm D call. The V end was cut by 2 bases, the J end by 10 bases, with 20 bases between. The length of the CDR3 is 14 residues. CDR1 and CDR2 (germline): SQVTM, ANQGSEA. The CDR3 region has the DNA TGCAGCGTTGAAAACCGGGCTCACCAAGAGAGAGCTTTCTTT. Its translation: CSVENRAHQERAFF. Together with reference TRBV29-1 and TRBJ1-1, the CDR3 gives the full variable domain: SAVISQKPSRDICQRGTSLTIQCQVDSQVTMMFWYRQQPGQSLTLIATANQGSEATYESGFVIDKFPISRPNLTFSTLTVSNMSPEDSSIYLCSVENRAHQERAFFGQGTRLTVV.

The CDR3 DNA reads as TGTGCCAGCAGCTCGGGACTAGCGGCCCTCAATGAGCAGTTCTTC. It codes for CASSSGLAALNEQFF. The V gene is TRBV7-2, the J gene TRBJ2-1; TRBD2 matches 11 bases. Germline V gene sequence: CDR1 SGHTA, CDR2 FQGNSA. CDR3 size: 15 residues. After removal of 4 bases from V and 6 bases from J, the junction contained 5 bases not matched to a gene.

J is TRBJ2-2 and V is TRBV5-1, with D tentatively TRBD2 (5 bases). The germline CDR1 and CDR2 sequences are SGHRS and YFSETQ. The CDR3 totals 16 residues. V was pared by 3 bases and J by 5 bases, with 17 bases between. In DNA form, the CDR3 reads TGCGCCAGCAGCTCCCAGATCCTCGGGGTTACCGGGGAGCTGTTTTTT. Protein sequence: CASSSQILGVTGELFF.

The chain uses TRBV7-2 and TRBJ2-7; D possibly corresponds to TRBD1 (7 bases). The length of the CDR3 is 15 residues. Trimming pared 5 bases from V and 2 bases from J, leaving 16 bases between. CDR1 is SGHTA and CDR2 is FQGNSA in the germline V gene. CDR3 protein: CASSPGGTVPYEQYF. The CDR3 DNA follows: TGTGCCAGCAGCCCCGGAGGGACAGTCCCCTACGAGCAGTACTTC.

V usage is TRBV7-2 and J usage is TRBJ1-1; D is unresolved. This CDR3 is 16 amino acids long. V shed 5 bases and J shed 10 bases, with 26 bases lying between them. Germline V gene lookup returns CDR1 SGHTA and CDR2 FQGNSA. CDR3 residues: CASSPTHPGRPESAFF. The CDR3 bases are TGTGCCAGCAGCCCTACACACCCAGGACGGCCGGAGTCAGCTTTCTTT.

CDR3 DNA: TGTGCCAGCAGCTTGGCGCATCTAGCGGGAGGACAAGAGACCCAGTACTTC. This encodes CASSLAHLAGGQETQYF. This chain links TRBV7-2 with TRBJ2-5; 11 bases agree with TRBD2. Germline V gene sequence: CDR1 SGHTA, CDR2 FQGNSA. The CDR3 has 17 amino acids. V dropped 3 bases and J dropped 2; count of bases not matched to a gene: 8.

CDR3 loop: CASRGGSLGTGELFF. The CDR3 DNA follows: TGTGCCAGCAGGGGTGGGAGTCTAGGCACCGGGGAGCTGTTTTTT. This chain connects TRBV6-5 to TRBJ2-2; D may be TRBD2 (5 bases). V lost 6 bases and J lost 4, with 15 bases in between. CDR3 size: 15 residues. Germline loops: CDR1 MNHEY, CDR2 SVGAGI.

V is TRBV5-1 and J is TRBJ2-7, with D perhaps TRBD1 or TRBD2 (5 bases each). Germline loops: CDR1 SGHRS, CDR2 YFSETQ. The CDR3 has 15 residues. V gave up 6 bases and J gave up 3 bases, with 19 bases separating them. CDR3 bases: TGCGCCAGCACCGTCGGGGACGGACTCCACTACGAGCAGTACTTC. This translates into CASTVGDGLHYEQYF.

This clone was observed a single time. The J gene is TRBJ1-5, the V gene TRBV23-1; D gene uncertain. TRBV23-1 is sorted into the ORF group, with uncertain function. The CDR3 totals 15 residues. With 7 bases removed from V and 0 bases from J, the gap between germline ends came to 13 bases. The DNA of the CDR3 is TGCGCCAGCACCCTAGTGGCAGTTAGCAATCAGCCCCAGCATTTT. Residues: CASTLVAVSNQPQHF.

This sequence joins TRBV6-5 and TRBJ2-5, with a weak D call TRBD1 (5 bases). This CDR3 region has 14 residues. The V end lost 8 bases, the J end lost 5 bases, and 18 bases lay between the germline ends. The germline V gene has CDR1 MNHEY and CDR2 SVGAGI. The CDR3 DNA reads as TGTGCCAGCCGCACCCCAGGGATCGGGGAGACCCAGTACTTC. It codes for CASRTPGIGETQYF.

The rearrangement joins TRBV27 to TRBJ2-7; 7 bases are shared with TRBD2. Trimming at V came to 2 bases and at J to 6 bases, leaving 13 bases not matched to a gene. The germline CDR1 and CDR2 sequences are MNHEY and SMNVEV (reference sequence). The CDR3 runs 16 residues. The CDR3 DNA is TGTGCCAGCAGTTTAACCCTCCTGTGGCCGGGAGGCGAGCAGTACTTC. Translation gives CASSLTLLWPGGEQYF.

In the case of this clone: The same CDR3 is also encoded by other DNA sequences in this sample. The rearrangement joins TRBV10-3 to TRBJ2-5; the D call may be TRBD1 or TRBD2 (5 bases each). V shed 3 bases and J shed 3 bases, with 11 bases lying between them. CDR1 is ENHRY, CDR2 SYGVKD, per germline. CDR3 length equals 14 residues. This CDR3 is CAISDGAGEETQYF. CDR3 DNA: TGTGCCATCAGTGACGGGGCGGGTGAAGAGACCCAGTACTTC.